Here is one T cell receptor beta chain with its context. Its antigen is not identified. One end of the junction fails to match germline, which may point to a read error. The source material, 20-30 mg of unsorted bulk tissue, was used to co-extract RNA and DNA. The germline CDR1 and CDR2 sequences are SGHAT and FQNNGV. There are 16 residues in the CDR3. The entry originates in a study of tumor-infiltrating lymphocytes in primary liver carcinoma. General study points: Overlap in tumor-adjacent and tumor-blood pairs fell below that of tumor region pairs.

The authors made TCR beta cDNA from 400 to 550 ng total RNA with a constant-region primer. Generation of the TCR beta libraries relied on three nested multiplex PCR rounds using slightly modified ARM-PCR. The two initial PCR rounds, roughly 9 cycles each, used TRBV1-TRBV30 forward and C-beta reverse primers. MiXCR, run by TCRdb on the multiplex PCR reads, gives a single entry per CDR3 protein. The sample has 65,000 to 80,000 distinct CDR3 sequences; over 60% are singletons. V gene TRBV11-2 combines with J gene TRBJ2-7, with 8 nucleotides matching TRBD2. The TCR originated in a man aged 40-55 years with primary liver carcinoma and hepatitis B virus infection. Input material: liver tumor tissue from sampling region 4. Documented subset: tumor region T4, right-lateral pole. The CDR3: CAGKAWVAGMHYEQCF. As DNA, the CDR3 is TGTGCCGGCAAAGCGTGGGTAGCGGGAATGCACTACGAGCAGTGCTTC. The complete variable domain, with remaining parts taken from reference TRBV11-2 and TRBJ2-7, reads EAGVAQSPRYKIIEKRQSVAFWCNPISGHATLYWYQQILGQGPKLLIQFQNNGVVDDSQLPKDRFSAERLKGVDSTLKIQPAKLEDSAVYLCAGKAWVAGMHYEQCFGPGTRLTVT.